This T cell receptor (beta chain) was sequenced for a study of T-cell memory formation after mild COVID-19. For the study at large: For the most part, TCR clusters were specific to one donor.

CDR3 length: 15 amino acids. Germline CDR1 reads SGHRS; CDR2 reads YFSETQ. V shed 4 bases and J 2 bases; nucleotides not matched to a gene: 8. Of note for this clonotype: Its antigen is undetermined.

In TCRdb, the 5' RACE reads were re-called with MiXCR into one record per CDR3 protein. The sample shows hundreds of thousands of distinct CDR3 sequences, 25% to 30% of them seen only once. The study, taken as a whole, reports: Most CD4+ clones that shrank were in CM and EM, while CD8+ ones turned up in EMRA. Contracting clones, day 15 to 85, had balanced CD4/CD8, and later expanders favored CD4+. Within pre-infection memory, some responding clones were found, suggesting cross-reactive memory joined.

The specimen was PBMCs or a T cell subset sorted from them (not recorded which). V is TRBV5-1 and J is TRBJ1-2, with 7 bases matching TRBD1. The sequence came from an adult woman who had mild COVID-19 (a few samples of this study predate the infection). Cell type and time point are not known. CDR3 in amino acids: CASSVGTAENYGYTF. The CDR3 DNA follows: TGCGCCAGCAGCGTCGGGACAGCGGAAAACTATGGCTACACCTTC.